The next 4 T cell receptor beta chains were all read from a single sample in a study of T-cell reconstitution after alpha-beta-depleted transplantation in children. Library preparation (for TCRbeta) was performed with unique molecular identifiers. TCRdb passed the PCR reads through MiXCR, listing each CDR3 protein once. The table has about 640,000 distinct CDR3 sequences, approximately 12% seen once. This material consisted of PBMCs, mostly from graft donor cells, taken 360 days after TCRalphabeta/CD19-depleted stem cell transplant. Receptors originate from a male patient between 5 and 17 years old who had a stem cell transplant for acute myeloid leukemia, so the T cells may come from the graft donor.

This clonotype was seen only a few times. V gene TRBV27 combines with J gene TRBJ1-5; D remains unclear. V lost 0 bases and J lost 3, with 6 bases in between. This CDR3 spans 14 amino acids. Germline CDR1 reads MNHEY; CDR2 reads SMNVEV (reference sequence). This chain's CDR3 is CASSLSNYNQPQHF. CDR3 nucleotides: TGTGCCAGCAGTTTATCGAACTACAATCAGCCCCAGCATTTT.

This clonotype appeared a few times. CDR3 sequence: CASSQALAGYNEQFF. The CDR3 region has the DNA TGTGCCAGCAGCCAAGCGCTAGCGGGGTACAATGAGCAGTTCTTC. The chain recombines TRBV14 with TRBJ2-1, with TRBD2 identical over 9 bases. V dropped 1 base and J dropped 4; count of bases not matched to a gene: 2. This CDR3 has 15 amino acids. Per the germline V gene, CDR1 is SGHDN and CDR2 is FVKESK.

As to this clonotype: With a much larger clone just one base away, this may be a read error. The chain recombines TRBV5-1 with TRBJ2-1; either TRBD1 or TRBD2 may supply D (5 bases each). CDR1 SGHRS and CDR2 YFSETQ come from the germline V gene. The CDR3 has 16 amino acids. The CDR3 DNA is TGCTCCAGCAGCTCCCGGGACCGCGAATACTACAATGAGCAGTTCTTC. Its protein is CSSSSRDREYYNEQFF.

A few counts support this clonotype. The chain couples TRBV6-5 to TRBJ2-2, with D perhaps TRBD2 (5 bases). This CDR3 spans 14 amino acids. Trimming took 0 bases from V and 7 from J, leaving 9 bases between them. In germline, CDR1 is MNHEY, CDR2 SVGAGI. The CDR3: CASSYSRVGGELFF. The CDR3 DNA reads TGTGCCAGCAGTTACTCGAGGGTGGGCGGGGAGCTGTTTTTT.